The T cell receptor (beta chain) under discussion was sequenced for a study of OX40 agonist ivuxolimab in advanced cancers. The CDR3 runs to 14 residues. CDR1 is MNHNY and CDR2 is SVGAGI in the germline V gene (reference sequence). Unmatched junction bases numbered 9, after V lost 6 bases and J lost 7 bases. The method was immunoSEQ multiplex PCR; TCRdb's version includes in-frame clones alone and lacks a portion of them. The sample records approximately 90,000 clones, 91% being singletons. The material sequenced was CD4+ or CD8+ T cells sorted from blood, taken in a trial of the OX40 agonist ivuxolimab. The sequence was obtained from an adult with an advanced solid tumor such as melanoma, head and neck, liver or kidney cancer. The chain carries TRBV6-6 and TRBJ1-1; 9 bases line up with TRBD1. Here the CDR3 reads CASSQPDRGNEAFF. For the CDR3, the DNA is TGTGCCAGCAGCCAACCGGACAGGGGTAATGAAGCTTTCTTT.